The 23 T cell receptor beta chains below come from one sample, sequenced in a study of T cell responses to AZD1222 COVID-19 vaccine. Repertoires were generated with immunoSEQ multiplex PCR, while TCRdb's copy carries only in-frame clones and drops some. Of 90,000 or so clones listed, about 89% are singletons. The sample consisted of peripheral blood, taken 28 days after the second AZD1222 dose. Receptor source: an adult who received the AZD1222 COVID-19 vaccine.

V and J are TRBV9 and TRBJ2-3, with TRBD2 identical over 10 bases. CDR3 length: 17 amino acids. Per germline, CDR1 SGDLS and CDR2 YYNGEE. V gave up 2 bases and J gave up 0 bases; unmatched junction bases: 6. In DNA, the CDR3 is TGTGCCAGCAGCGTGGGTAGCGGGGGGCCTAGCACAGATACGCAGTATTTT. This codes for CASSVGSGGPSTDTQYF.

As regards this clone: One end of the junction is discordant with germline, which a read error may explain. The J gene is TRBJ2-7, the V gene TRBV6-4; 8 positions agree with TRBD1. This CDR3 has 14 residues. Germline V lookup: CDR1 MRHNA, CDR2 SNTAGT. The CDR3 loop reads CASCERQGISEQYF. CDR3 DNA: TGTGCCAGCTGTGAGCGACAGGGGATCAGCGAGCAGTACTTC.

The gene calls are TRBV6-5 and TRBJ1-2, with D possibly TRBD1 on 6 matching bases. The CDR3 contains 15 residues. V lost 4 bases to trimming and J lost 2 bases, with 14 bases between them. CDR1 and CDR2 from the germline V gene are MNHEY and SVGAGI. CDR3 sequence (DNA): TGTGCCAGCAGTTTAGTGGACAGCCCCAACTATGGCTACACCTTC. The encoded protein is CASSLVDSPNYGYTF.

This chain links TRBV2 with TRBJ2-5; the D gene is possibly TRBD1 (6 bases). The CDR3 extends over 12 amino acids. V lost 7 bases and J lost 3, with 9 bases in between. The V gene's germline CDR1 is SNHLY and CDR2 FYNNEI. The CDR3 DNA reads TGTGCCAGCATGGGACATGAAGAGACCCAGTACTTC. This translates into CASMGHEETQYF.

In its sample, this clone was seen once. The CDR3, as DNA: TGTGCCTGGAGTGTCAACCGGGGGGGGGATAATTCACCCCTCCACTTT. Amino acid sequence: CAWSVNRGGDNSPLHF. This rearrangement joins TRBV30 to TRBJ1-6; D is perhaps TRBD1 (5 bases). The length of the CDR3 is 16 residues. V was clipped by 0 bases and J by 5 bases, with 14 bases between them. The V gene's germline CDR1 is GTSNPN and CDR2 SVGIG (reference sequence). Supplemented by reference TRBV30 and TRBJ1-6, the full variable domain reads SQTIHQWPATLVQPVGSPLSLECTVEGTSNPNLYWYRQAAGRGLQLLFYSVGIGQISSEVPQNLSASRPQDRQFILSSKKLLLSDSGFYLCAWSVNRGGDNSPLHFGNGTRLTVT.

The V call is TRBV18, the J call TRBJ1-1; perhaps TRBD1 as D (6 bases). V lost 5 bases to trimming and J lost 1 base, with 8 bases between them. Germline V gives CDR1 KGHSH, CDR2 LQKENI. The CDR3 is made up of 13 amino acids. Here the CDR3 DNA reads TGTGCCAGCTCAACGGACAGGAACACTGAAGCTTTCTTT. This encodes CASSTDRNTEAFF.

The chain employs TRBV5-1 and TRBJ2-1, with D tentatively TRBD2 (5 bases). V dropped 2 bases and J dropped 1 base, with 19 bases sitting between them. This CDR3 region has 18 residues. Germline loops: CDR1 SGHRS, CDR2 YFSETQ. The CDR3 coding sequence is TGCGCCAGCAGCTTACCCGAAGGAGGATTTGGATCCTACAATGAGCAGTTCTTC. Its protein is CASSLPEGGFGSYNEQFF.

This clone has only a few counts. The CDR3: CAPLGVPGYTF. CDR3 bases: TGCGCCCCCCTTGGGGTTCCTGGCTACACCTTC. The chain is built from TRBV10-1 and TRBJ1-2; D unclear. CDR1 WNHNN and CDR2 SYGVQD come from the germline V gene (reference sequence). The V end lost 11 bases, the J end lost 7 bases, and 14 bases lay between the germline ends. The CDR3 contains 11 residues.

In its sample, this clone was seen once. The chain couples TRBV27 to TRBJ2-3; no clear D. The CDR3 has 13 amino acids. Trimming removed 5 bases from V and 5 bases from J, with 11 bases in between. Germline CDR1 is MNHEY and CDR2 is SMNVEV (reference sequence). The CDR3 coding sequence is TGTGCCAGCAGTGGCCTCGGGCGAGATACGCAGTATTTT. It codes for CASSGLGRDTQYF.

The rearrangement uses TRBV6-5 and TRBJ1-1, with 9 bases identical to TRBD1. V trimming: 6 bases; J trimming: 1 base; junction bases outside the gene matches: 3. The length of the CDR3 is 14 residues. Germline CDR1 and CDR2: MNHEY and SVGAGI. CDR3 protein: CASREGQGNTEAFF. The CDR3 DNA is TGTGCCAGCAGGGAGGGACAGGGGAACACTGAAGCTTTCTTT.

The sample holds one count of this clone. The rearrangement joins TRBV6-1 to TRBJ1-5; no clear D gene. V lost 1 base and J 0 bases, leaving 10 bases between the germline ends. The CDR3 is 16 residues long. Per the germline V gene, CDR1 is MNHNS and CDR2 is SASEGT. The CDR3 reads CASSEGVFYSNQPQHF. The CDR3 nucleotides are TGTGCCAGCAGTGAAGGGGTTTTCTATAGCAATCAGCCCCAGCATTTT.

The table lists this clone with a few counts. The chain links TRBV5-1 to TRBJ1-1; the match to TRBD1 covers 8 bases. Germline lookup yields CDR1 SGHRS and CDR2 YFSETQ. Trimming removed 2 bases from V and 5 bases from J; junction bases left unmatched: 2. The CDR3 is made up of 13 amino acids. DNA of the CDR3: TGCGCCAGCAGCTTCACAGGGGGGACTGAAGCTTTCTTT. Encoded protein: CASSFTGGTEAFF.

The CDR3 nucleotides read TGCGCCAGCGGGGAAGAGACCCAGTACTTC. Protein sequence: CASGEETQYF. This rearrangement joins TRBV5-1 to TRBJ2-5; D gene ambiguous. The CDR3 has 10 amino acids. Germline V gene sequence: CDR1 SGHRS, CDR2 YFSETQ. Trimming left V 7 bases short and J 3 bases short, with 4 bases between. Variable domain in full (rest from reference TRBV5-1 and TRBJ2-5): KAGVTQTPRYLIKTRGQQVTLSCSPISGHRSVSWYQQTPGQGLQFLFEYFSETQRNKGNFPGRFSGRQFSNSRSEMNVSTLELGDSALYLCASGEETQYFGPGTRLLVL.

The chain recombines TRBV4-3 with TRBJ2-2, with D hard to call. V dropped 4 bases and J dropped 4 bases, with 7 bases sitting between them. CDR1 is LGHNA, CDR2 YSLEER, per germline. This CDR3 has 13 amino acids. The CDR3 nucleotides are TGCGCCAGCAGCCGTGTACTCACCGGGGAGCTGTTTTTT. This encodes CASSRVLTGELFF.

This chain connects TRBV28 to TRBJ1-2; the match to TRBD1 covers 9 bases. The germline CDR1 and CDR2 sequences are MDHEN and SYDVKM. J lost 2 bases, V lost 2 bases, and 3 bases had no gene match. CDR3 length: 15 residues. The CDR3 sequence is CASSLRQGVNYGYTF. The CDR3, as DNA: TGTGCCAGCAGTTTACGACAGGGGGTAAACTATGGCTACACCTTC.

The chain carries TRBV10-3 and TRBJ1-1; TRBD1 aligns across 8 bases. The CDR3 has 13 amino acids. The V gene end was trimmed by 6 bases and the J gene end by 3 bases; junction bases not matched to a gene: 3. Germline CDR1 is ENHRY and CDR2 is SYGVKD. CDR3 DNA sequence: TGTGCCATCAGAGGACAGGGACACACTGAAGCTTTCTTT. Amino acids: CAIRGQGHTEAFF.

This clone was recorded a few times. This chain connects TRBV15 to TRBJ1-1; possibly TRBD1 for D (6 bases). V was trimmed by 1 base and J by 7 bases, leaving 13 bases between them. CDR1 is LNHNV, CDR2 YYDKDF, per germline (reference sequence). The CDR3 is 14 residues long. CDR3 nucleotide sequence: TGTGCCACCAGCAGAGGGGGGGGCGCGGGTGAAGCTTTCTTT. Translating it yields CATSRGGGAGEAFF.

The chain carries TRBV5-1 and TRBJ1-2; TRBD1 aligns across 11 bases. CDR3 length: 15 amino acids. Germline V gene sequence: CDR1 SGHRS, CDR2 YFSETQ. Trimming at V came to 3 bases and at J to 3 bases, leaving 4 bases not matched to a gene. CDR3 amino acids: CASSSGQGVDYGYTF. The DNA for the CDR3 is TGCGCCAGCAGCTCGGGACAGGGGGTTGACTATGGCTACACCTTC.

This clone was found once. This sequence joins TRBV28 and TRBJ2-1; D perhaps matches TRBD2 (5 bases). The CDR3 has 13 amino acids. Germline CDR1 MDHEN, CDR2 SYDVKM. V shed 8 bases and J shed 9 bases, with 17 bases lying between them. CDR3 sequence: CASHIFSGSEQFF. CDR3 in DNA: TGTGCCAGCCACATTTTTTCGGGGTCTGAGCAGTTCTTC.

The chain links TRBV2 to TRBJ1-2; D is possibly TRBD1 (6 bases). Trimming pared 6 bases from V and 3 bases from J, leaving 8 bases between. The V gene's germline CDR1 is SNHLY and CDR2 FYNNEI. The CDR3 runs to 12 residues. The DNA of the CDR3 is TGTGCCAGCAGATGGACAGACTATGGCTACACCTTC. This codes for CASRWTDYGYTF.

This clone was counted between two and nine times. V gene TRBV7-2 combines with J gene TRBJ1-2, with D uncertain. Germline V gene data show CDR1 as SGHTA and CDR2 as FQGNSA. V lost 5 bases and J lost 8, with 21 bases in between. This CDR3 spans 15 amino acids. CDR3 sequence: CASSPSSMVAGGYTF. The DNA of the CDR3 is TGTGCCAGCAGCCCCAGTAGTATGGTAGCGGGAGGCTACACCTTC.

The chain carries TRBV27 and TRBJ1-5, with a tentative D call TRBD1 (6 bases). Germline V lookup: CDR1 MNHEY, CDR2 SMNVEV (reference sequence). The V gene lost 6 bases and the J gene lost 2 bases, with 14 bases spanning the gap. This CDR3 has 15 residues. This chain's CDR3 is CASSYTGYGNQPQHF. The CDR3 DNA is TGTGCCAGCAGCTACACAGGGTATGGCAATCAGCCCCAGCATTTT.

J is TRBJ2-6 and V is TRBV29-1; a possible D gene is TRBD2 (5 bases). The germline V gene encodes CDR1 SQVTM and CDR2 ANQGSEA. The germline V and J ends were trimmed by 2 bases and 0 bases, with 23 bases remaining between them. The CDR3 has 20 residues. DNA for the CDR3: TGCAGCGTTGAACCTATAAACGGGGTAGAAAGTAGCTCTGGGGCCAACGTCCTGACTTTC. Its protein is CSVEPINGVESSSGANVLTF.